These 18 T cell receptor beta chains came from one sample sequenced in a study of blood T cell repertoires in COVID-19. Measured with immunoSEQ multiplex PCR; TCRdb has only the in-frame clones, and not every one. The data show about 150,000 clones, with around 86% seen just once and around 6.1% held by the top ten. Input material: peripheral blood. The source is a man older than 75 with acute or convalescent COVID-19.

The chain employs TRBV30 and TRBJ2-4; 8 bases map to TRBD1. Per the germline V gene, CDR1 is GTSNPN and CDR2 is SVGIG (reference sequence). V trimming: 0 bases; J trimming: 0 bases; junction bases outside the gene matches: 7. This CDR3 comprises 17 residues. DNA for the CDR3: TGTGCCTGGAGTGTACAACGGACAGGGCTAGCCAAAAACATTCAGTACTTC. It specifies CAWSVQRTGLAKNIQYF.

The genes are TRBV20-1 and TRBJ2-1, with D possibly being TRBD2 (6 bases). Germline V gene lookup returns CDR1 DFQATT and CDR2 SNEGSKA (reference sequence). Trimming pared 3 bases from V and 2 bases from J, leaving 17 bases between. CDR3 length equals 16 residues. The CDR3 nucleotides read TGCAGTGCTAGTACAAACCGGGGGTACCCCTACAATGAGCAGTTCTTC. This encodes CSASTNRGYPYNEQFF.

The chain carries TRBV5-1 and TRBJ1-3, with 12 bases lining up with TRBD1. Looked up from germline, CDR1 is SGHRS and CDR2 is YFSETQ. The junction had 6 bases not matched to a gene; V was cut back by 4 bases and J by 4 bases. The CDR3 sequence is 16 residues long. DNA of the CDR3: TGCGCCAGCAGCGTGGGACAGGGGGCGCGGGGAAACACCATATATTTT. Protein sequence: CASSVGQGARGNTIYF.

The rearrangement uses TRBV27 and TRBJ1-6; maybe TRBD1 (6 bases). Germline CDR1 reads MNHEY; CDR2 reads SMNVEV (reference sequence). The V end was cut by 3 bases, the J end by 7 bases, with 13 bases between. The length of the CDR3 is 15 residues. Here the CDR3 DNA reads TGTGCCAGCAGTTTCTGGGAGAGGGGGAATTCACCCCTCCACTTT. It specifies CASSFWERGNSPLHF.

The chain recombines TRBV3-1 (or the pseudogene TRBV3-2) with TRBJ2-6; D gene ambiguous. The CDR3 is 15 residues long. Trimming left V 0 bases short and J 3 bases short, with 6 bases between. Looked up from germline, CDR1 is LGHDT and CDR2 is YNNKEL (reference sequence). CDR3 protein: CASSQDSHGANVLTF. CDR3 bases: TGTGCCAGCAGCCAAGACAGTCATGGGGCCAACGTCCTGACTTTC.

The chain links TRBV28 to TRBJ2-5; possible D gene TRBD2, 6 bases. CDR1 and CDR2 (germline): MDHEN, SYDVKM. The germline V and J ends were trimmed by 2 bases and 4 bases, with 14 bases remaining between them. The CDR3 length is 15 residues. CDR3 sequence: CASSLPREVGETQYF. CDR3 DNA sequence: TGTGCCAGCAGTTTACCCAGGGAGGTAGGAGAGACCCAGTACTTC.

The chain recombines TRBV6-1 with TRBJ1-3; D remains ambiguous. Trimming pared 3 bases from V and 0 bases from J, leaving 3 bases between. The CDR3 totals 13 residues. Germline CDR1 is MNHNS and CDR2 is SASEGT. The CDR3 DNA reads as TGTGCCAGCAGTGATTACTCTGGAAACACCATATATTTT. Its protein is CASSDYSGNTIYF.

The chain links TRBV18 to TRBJ1-2; D is possibly TRBD1 (6 bases). Deletions cut 0 bases from V and 2 bases from J, with 19 bases between. The germline V gene encodes CDR1 KGHSH and CDR2 LQKENI. The CDR3 totals 18 residues. CDR3 sequence reads: CASSPPAGAGVGNYGYTF. In nucleotides, the CDR3 is TGTGCCAGCTCACCACCGGCAGGGGCAGGCGTGGGGAACTATGGCTACACCTTC.

The chain carries TRBV27 and TRBJ1-2; D is unclear. This CDR3 has 14 amino acids. Germline V lookup: CDR1 MNHEY, CDR2 SMNVEV (reference sequence). The germline V and J ends were trimmed by 5 bases and 0 bases, with 10 bases remaining between them. CDR3 sequence reads: CASSPSRPNYGYTF. DNA of the CDR3: TGTGCCAGCAGTCCTAGTCGCCCTAACTATGGCTACACCTTC.

The chain has TRBV20-1 and TRBJ1-2, with D unclear. V was trimmed by 3 bases and J by 1 base, leaving 12 bases between them. This CDR3 has 14 amino acids. CDR1 and CDR2 from the germline V gene are DFQATT and SNEGSKA (reference sequence). This chain's CDR3 is CSASLQTLNYGYTF. CDR3 sequence (DNA): TGCAGTGCTAGTTTACAGACCCTTAACTATGGCTACACCTTC.

This chain links TRBV6-5 with TRBJ1-4; D may be TRBD1 (6 bases). CDR3 length equals 14 residues. Trimming left V 7 bases short and J 0 bases short, with 9 bases between. The V gene's germline CDR1 is MNHEY and CDR2 SVGAGI. The CDR3 nucleotides are TGTGCCAGCACCTCAGGGGCAACTAATGAAAAACTGTTTTTT. It encodes CASTSGATNEKLFF.

J is TRBJ2-7 and V is TRBV5-1, with TRBD1 as a possible D gene (6 bases). V was trimmed by 4 bases and J by 6 bases, leaving 14 bases between them. The CDR3 extends over 13 amino acids. Germline V gene lookup returns CDR1 SGHRS and CDR2 YFSETQ. The CDR3 region has the DNA TGCGCCAGCAGCAGCCTGACAGGCAGCGAGCAGTACTTC. It specifies CASSSLTGSEQYF.

In its sample, this clone was seen once. The chain recombines TRBV5-1 with TRBJ2-3, with 7 bases that match TRBD1. Looked up from germline, CDR1 is SGHRS and CDR2 is YFSETQ. Trimming cost V 1 base and J 0 bases; bases outside gene matches: 14. CDR3 length: 19 residues. CDR3 amino acids: CASSLPLGGSGGSTDTQYF. The CDR3 DNA sequence: TGCGCCAGCAGCTTGCCCTTAGGGGGATCAGGGGGTAGCACAGATACGCAGTATTTT.

The chain uses TRBV12-3 or TRBV12-4 and TRBJ2-7; D possibly corresponds to TRBD2 (6 bases). V lost 3 bases and J lost 4, with 10 bases in between. CDR3 length: 13 residues. In DNA, the CDR3 is TGTGCCAGCAGTTTGGTGGGGGGTTACGAGCAGTACTTC. Translation: CASSLVGGYEQYF.

The table lists this clone with a few counts. The J gene is TRBJ2-2, the V gene TRBV4-2; D gene uncertain. The CDR3 is 15 residues long. V gave up 0 bases and J gave up 6 bases, with 11 bases separating them. Germline CDR1 and CDR2: LGHNA and YNFKEQ. For the CDR3, the DNA is TGTGCCAGCAGCCAAGAGGAGAGGTCTTCCGGGGAGCTGTTTTTT. Protein product: CASSQEERSSGELFF.

This clone appeared a single time. The rearrangement links TRBV27 to TRBJ2-5, with TRBD1 identical over 7 bases. With 4 bases clipped from V and 6 bases from J, the junction kept 11 bases outside the gene matches. CDR1 and CDR2 (germline): MNHEY, SMNVEV (reference sequence). The CDR3 length is 15 residues. This chain's CDR3 is CASSSGQVGVQTQYF. The CDR3 bases are TGTGCCAGCAGTTCCGGACAGGTCGGCGTTCAGACCCAGTACTTC.

The rearrangement joins TRBV18 to TRBJ2-6; D remains unclear. CDR3 length equals 17 residues. Trimming took 1 base from V and 1 from J, leaving 11 bases between them. Germline CDR1 and CDR2: KGHSH and LQKENI. The CDR3 loop reads CASSPQSDGSGANVLTF. In nucleotides, the CDR3 is TGTGCCAGCTCACCACAAAGCGACGGGTCTGGGGCCAACGTCCTGACTTTC.

The chain employs TRBV5-4 and TRBJ2-1; D might be TRBD2 (5 bases). Per the germline V gene, CDR1 is SGHNT and CDR2 is YYREEE (reference sequence). The CDR3 covers 12 residues. The V end was cut by 4 bases, the J end by 10 bases, with 12 bases between. CDR3 sequence reads: CASSLRGSEQFF. Here the CDR3 DNA reads TGTGCCAGCAGCCTCCGGGGAAGCGAGCAGTTCTTC.